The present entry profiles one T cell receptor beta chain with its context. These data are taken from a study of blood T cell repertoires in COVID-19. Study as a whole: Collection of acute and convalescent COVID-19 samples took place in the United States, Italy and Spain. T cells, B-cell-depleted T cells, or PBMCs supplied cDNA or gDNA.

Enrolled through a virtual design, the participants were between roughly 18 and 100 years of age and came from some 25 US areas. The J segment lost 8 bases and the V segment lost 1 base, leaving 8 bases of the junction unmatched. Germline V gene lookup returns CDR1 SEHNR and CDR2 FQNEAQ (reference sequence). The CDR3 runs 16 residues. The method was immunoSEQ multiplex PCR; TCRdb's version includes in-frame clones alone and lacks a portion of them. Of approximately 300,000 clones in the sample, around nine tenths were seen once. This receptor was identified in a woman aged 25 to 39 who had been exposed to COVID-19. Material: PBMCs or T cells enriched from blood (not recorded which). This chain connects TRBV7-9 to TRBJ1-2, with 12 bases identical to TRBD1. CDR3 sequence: CASSLDPGQGAGGYTF. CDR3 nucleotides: TGTGCCAGCAGCTTAGACCCGGGACAGGGGGCGGGCGGCTACACCTTC.